This TCR beta chain was found in a study of blood T cells in healthy people across ages (dated by TCRdb to between 2015 and 2017). As for the study more broadly: In model experiments, template switching captured about one uniquely barcoded TCR beta cDNA molecule for every two T cells. The donors were split into four age groups: young (average around 16 years), middle-aged (39), aged (more than 60) and long-lived (roughly 77). To track age-related changes in TCR beta repertoire diversity, the study relied on deep sequencing normalized with unique cDNA molecular identifiers. Using the same blood draw, the study looked at two additional independent replicas of 1 million unique cDNA reads for two donors, one aged 18 to 30 and the other aged 80 or older.

Receptor libraries were prepared by 5' RACE. The instrument given in TCRdb is Illumina HiSeq 2500. A second roughly 6 to 11 cycle PCR used a sample-barcoded 5' primer and a J-beta primer mix. Each TCR beta cDNA molecule received a unique molecular identifier from a template-switch 5' adaptor carrying 12 random nucleotides. Each sample yielded at least 2.5 million CDR3-containing paired-end reads. First-strand cDNA synthesis was performed from all RNA using the Mint cDNA synthesis kit, with priming by a TRBC-specific oligonucleotide. Following uracil-DNA glycosylase treatment, all cDNA underwent a first 18-cycle PCR with the universal primers M1SS and BC2_uni_R. Processing in the source paper ran as follows. Each sample was normalized by randomly selecting 1 million high-quality reads, each carrying a distinct molecular identifier. Instead of being binned into consensus sequences, reads with shared molecular identifiers were discarded. CDR3 identification, clonotype clustering and error correction used MiTCR with a Q25 quality threshold and the strictest error-elimination algorithm. A nonparametric unseen species model with Euler transformation was used to estimate a lower bound on total TCR beta diversity. In-frame beta chains were kept once TCRdb had trimmed the public reads at Q25 with fastp and called clones with MiXCR. Each entry merges the rows of one CDR3 protein and shows their most common DNA and genes. The V and J calls and clone size come from TCRdb's table, not from the authors' own analysis. The sample profile shows 800,000 to 1,300,000 distinct CDR3 sequences; almost 25% of them were found once. About 0.8% of the sample rests with the top ten.

On this clonotype itself: The antigen this receptor binds is unknown. Base qualities are not recorded, but no much larger clone differs from it by a single base.

General study outcomes and caveats: A strong correlation was found between observed TCR beta diversity and the percentage of naive T cells measured by flow cytometry. Bulk unsorted PBMC profiling prevented conclusive comparison of naive and antigen-experienced compartments. As age increased, observed TCR beta diversity per million T cells dropped in a roughly linear way, and a significant reduction was already evident by age 40. Because the CMV infection status of the donors was unknown, age-related changes in expanded clonotypes may potentially have been confounded. Total diversity estimates from one million sequenced T cells were considered lower bounds and underestimates. Compared with the aged group, the long-lived group had more naive CD4+ T cells, fewer expanded clones and increased TCR diversity, a pattern suggesting age selection.

The CDR3 starts with the cysteine, ends with the phenylalanine, and has 14 residues. CDR3 DNA is the only sequence kept; it has 42 bases, read in frame from the first base. Cut back by 2 bases and 2 bases, the V and J ends lie 9 bases apart. As encoded in the germline V gene, CDR1 is SGHTA while CDR2 is FQGNSA. The approximately 39 donors, aged about 6 to 95 years, were systemically healthy Caucasian individuals from Russia. Approximately 9.3 milliliters of peripheral blood were collected from each donor into EDTA-treated Vacutainer tubes. PBMCs were isolated by Ficoll-Paque density-gradient centrifugation, with at least 7 million obtained per sample. Total RNA was extracted from PBMCs with Trizol reagent, with at least 5.5 micrograms obtained per sample. For every donor, flow cytometry on a PBMC aliquot measured the percentage of naive CD45RAhigh/CD27high T cells. These sequences were also reported in another study, on T cells of mothers and their children. Per that second paper: Donors were nine systemically healthy Caucasian individuals: three mothers and their six children. cDNA synthesis consumed the entire amount of extracted RNA, loaded at around 1.5 ug RNA in each 15 ul reaction. In the second PCR, sample barcodes and 2-4 random nucleotides were introduced via the M1S primer. Over 9.5 million TCR beta CDR3 reads were obtained for each mother, and millions of reads were obtained for each child. Thymic selection shapes the output of TCR recombination in a similar way in related and unrelated pairs, and inherited differences have a minor effect. Normalized repertoire overlap was always slightly but never significantly higher in related than unrelated mother-child pairs. With a sensitivity of approximately 93 clones per million clonotypes, no persistent microchimeric T cell clones were detected. The study used deep NGS to compare TCR beta repertoires of mothers and children, seeking features distinguishing related mother-child pairs from unrelated individuals. Mothers averaged roughly 40 +/- 4 years of age and children averaged roughly 10 +/- 4 years. After adapter ligation was performed with NEBNext reagents, the libraries were sequenced on an Illumina HiSeq 2000 with 100+100 nt paired-end reads. To prevent cross-contamination, the mother and child libraries were prepared one month apart and sequenced in separate runs. For each donor, somewhere between roughly 450,000 and 2,100,000 distinct TCR beta clonotypes were identified. Naive TCR beta clonotypes were estimated from low-frequency clonotypes matched to each donor's FACS-determined naive share, without sorting.

The chain joins TRBV7-2 to TRBJ2-5; TRBD2 could be the D gene, as 5 bases match. Material: blood. The receptor was derived from a girl aged 2 to 10 in good health. The base sequence is TGTGCCAGCAGCTTAAGAGGGTGGCAAGAGACCCAGTACTTC. Translation gives CASSLRGWQETQYF.